This entry features one T cell receptor beta chain sequence. This entry belongs to a study of T cell changes during pregnancy in multiple sclerosis. Clones were read by immunoSEQ multiplex PCR, and TCRdb kept only the in-frame ones, dropping some. The repertoire consists of some 60,000 clones, with roughly 90% occurring once and the leading ten covering roughly 3.3%. Germline assignment: CDR1 SGDLS and CDR2 YYNGEE. This CDR3 is 15 amino acids long. Trimming removed 0 bases from V and 0 bases from J, with 10 bases in between. J is TRBJ2-7 and V is TRBV9; no clear D. This sequence was found in a female donor in good health, enrolled as a control in a pregnancy study. The sample here was peripheral blood, taken in the first trimester of pregnancy. The CDR3 spells CASSVGDSGSYEQYF. The CDR3 DNA is TGTGCCAGCAGCGTAGGAGATTCGGGCTCCTACGAGCAGTACTTC.